This entry is about one TCR beta chain. The V and J ends lost 3 bases and 0 bases respectively, with 6 bases between them. Germline assignment: CDR1 MNHNS and CDR2 SASEGT. The CDR3 runs to 13 residues. The data belong to a study of blood T cell repertoires in COVID-19. Only in-frame clones appear in the TCRdb table, and some are missing; sequencing was by immunoSEQ multiplex PCR. The sample carries some 98,000 clones, 70% to 85% recorded once. The sequenced material came from peripheral blood. The chain uses TRBV6-1 and TRBJ2-7; D unresolved. This sequence was found in a man aged 65 to 79 with acute or convalescent COVID-19. CDR3 sequence (DNA): TGTGCCAGCAGTGATTGGAGCTCCTACGAGCAGTACTTC. As protein: CASSDWSSYEQYF.